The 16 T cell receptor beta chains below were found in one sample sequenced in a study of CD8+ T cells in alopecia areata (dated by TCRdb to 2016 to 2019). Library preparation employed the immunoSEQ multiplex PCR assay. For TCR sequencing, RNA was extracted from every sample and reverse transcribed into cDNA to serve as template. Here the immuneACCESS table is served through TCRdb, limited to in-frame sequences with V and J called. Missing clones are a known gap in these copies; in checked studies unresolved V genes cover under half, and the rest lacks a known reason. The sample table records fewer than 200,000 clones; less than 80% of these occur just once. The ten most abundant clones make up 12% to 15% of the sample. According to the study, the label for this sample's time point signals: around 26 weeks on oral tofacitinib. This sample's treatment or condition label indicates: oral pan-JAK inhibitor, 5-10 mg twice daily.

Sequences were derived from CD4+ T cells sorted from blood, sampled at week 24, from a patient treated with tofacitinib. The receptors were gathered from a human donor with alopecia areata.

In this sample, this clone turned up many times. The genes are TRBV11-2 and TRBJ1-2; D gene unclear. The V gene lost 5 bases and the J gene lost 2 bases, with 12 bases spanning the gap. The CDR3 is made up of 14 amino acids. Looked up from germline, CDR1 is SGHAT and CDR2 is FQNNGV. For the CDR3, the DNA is TGTGCCAGCAGCACCGCTGGCGGGAACTATGGCTACACCTTC. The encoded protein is CASSTAGGNYGYTF. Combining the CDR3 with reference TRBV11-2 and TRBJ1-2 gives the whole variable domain EAGVAQSPRYKIIEKRQSVAFWCNPISGHATLYWYQQILGQGPKLLIQFQNNGVVDDSQLPKDRFSAERLKGVDSTLKIQPAKLEDSAVYLCASSTAGGNYGYTFGSGTRLTVV.

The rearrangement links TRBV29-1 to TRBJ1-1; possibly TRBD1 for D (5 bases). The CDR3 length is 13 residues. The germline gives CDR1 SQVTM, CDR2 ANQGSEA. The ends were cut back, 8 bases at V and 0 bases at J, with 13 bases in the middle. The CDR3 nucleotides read TGCAGCCTCCGACAGATAATGAACACTGAAGCTTTCTTT. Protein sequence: CSLRQIMNTEAFF.

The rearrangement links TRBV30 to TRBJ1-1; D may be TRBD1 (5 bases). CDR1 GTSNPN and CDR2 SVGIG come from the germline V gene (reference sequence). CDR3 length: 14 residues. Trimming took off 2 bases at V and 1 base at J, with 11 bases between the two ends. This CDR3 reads CAWSHAGRNTEAFF. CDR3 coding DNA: TGTGCCTGGAGTCATGCAGGGCGGAACACTGAAGCTTTCTTT.

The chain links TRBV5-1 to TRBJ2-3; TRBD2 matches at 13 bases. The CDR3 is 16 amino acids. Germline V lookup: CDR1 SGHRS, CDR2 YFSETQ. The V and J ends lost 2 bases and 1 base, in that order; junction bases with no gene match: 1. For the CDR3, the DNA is TGCGCCAGCAGCTTAGGGACTAGCGGGGGCACAGATACGCAGTATTTT. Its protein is CASSLGTSGGTDTQYF.

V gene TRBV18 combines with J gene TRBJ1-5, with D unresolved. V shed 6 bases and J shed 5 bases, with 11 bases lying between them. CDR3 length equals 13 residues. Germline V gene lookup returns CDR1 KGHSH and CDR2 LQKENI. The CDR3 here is CASSSSLDQPQHF. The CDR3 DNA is TGTGCCAGCTCCAGCTCCCTCGATCAGCCCCAGCATTTT.

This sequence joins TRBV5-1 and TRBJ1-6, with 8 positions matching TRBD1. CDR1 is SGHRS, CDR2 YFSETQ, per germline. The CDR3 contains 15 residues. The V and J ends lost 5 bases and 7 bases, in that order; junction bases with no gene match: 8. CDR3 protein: CASSRTTGENSPLHF. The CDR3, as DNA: TGCGCCAGCAGTCGGACGACAGGGGAAAATTCACCCCTCCACTTT.

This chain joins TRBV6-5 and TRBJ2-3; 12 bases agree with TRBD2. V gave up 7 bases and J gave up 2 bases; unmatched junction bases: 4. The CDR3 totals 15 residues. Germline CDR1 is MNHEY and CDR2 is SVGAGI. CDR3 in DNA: TGTGCCAGCACTAGCGGGGGGGCACCCACAGATACGCAGTATTTT. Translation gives CASTSGGAPTDTQYF.

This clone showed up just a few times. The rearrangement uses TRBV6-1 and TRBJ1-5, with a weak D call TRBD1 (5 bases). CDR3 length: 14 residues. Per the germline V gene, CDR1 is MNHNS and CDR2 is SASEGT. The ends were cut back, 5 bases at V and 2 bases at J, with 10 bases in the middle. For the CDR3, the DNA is TGTGCCAGCAGTAAGGCGGGGGGCAATCAGCCCCAGCATTTT. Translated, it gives CASSKAGGNQPQHF.

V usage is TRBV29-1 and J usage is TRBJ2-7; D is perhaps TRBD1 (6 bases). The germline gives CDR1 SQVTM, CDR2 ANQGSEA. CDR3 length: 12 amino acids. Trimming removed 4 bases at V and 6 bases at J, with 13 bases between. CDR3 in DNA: TGCAGCGTTGCCCTGATCAGGGGCGAGCAGTACTTC. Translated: CSVALIRGEQYF.

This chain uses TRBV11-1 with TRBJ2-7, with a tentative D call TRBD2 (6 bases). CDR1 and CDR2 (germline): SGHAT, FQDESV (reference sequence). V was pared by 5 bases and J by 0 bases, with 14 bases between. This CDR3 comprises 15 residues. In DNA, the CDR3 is TGTGCCAGCAGCCTTCCGGGACTGCGCTCCTACGAGCAGTACTTC. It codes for CASSLPGLRSYEQYF.

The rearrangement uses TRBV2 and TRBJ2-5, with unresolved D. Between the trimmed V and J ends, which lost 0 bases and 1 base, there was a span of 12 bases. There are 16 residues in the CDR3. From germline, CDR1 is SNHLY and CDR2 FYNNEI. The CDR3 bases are TGTGCCAGCAGTGAAGCGCTTCGAGTCCTCCAAGAGACCCAGTACTTC. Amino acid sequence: CASSEALRVLQETQYF. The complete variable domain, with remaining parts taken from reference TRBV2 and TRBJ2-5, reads EPEVTQTPSHQVTQMGQEVILRCVPISNHLYFYWYRQILGQKVEFLVSFYNNEISEKSEIFDDQFSVERPDGSNFTLKIRSTKLEDSAMYFCASSEALRVLQETQYFGPGTRLLVL.

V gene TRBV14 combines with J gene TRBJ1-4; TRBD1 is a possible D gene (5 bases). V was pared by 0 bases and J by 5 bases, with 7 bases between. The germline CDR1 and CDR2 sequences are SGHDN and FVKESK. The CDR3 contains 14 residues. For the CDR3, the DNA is TGTGCCAGCAGCCAAGAGGCAGGGAATGAAAAACTGTTTTTT. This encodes CASSQEAGNEKLFF.

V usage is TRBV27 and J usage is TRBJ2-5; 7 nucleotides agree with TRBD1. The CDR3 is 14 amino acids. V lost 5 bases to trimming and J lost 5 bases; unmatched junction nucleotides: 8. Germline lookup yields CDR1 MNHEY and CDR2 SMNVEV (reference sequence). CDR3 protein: CASSQGGAWETQYF. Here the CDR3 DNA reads TGTGCCAGCAGTCAAGGGGGCGCGTGGGAGACCCAGTACTTC.

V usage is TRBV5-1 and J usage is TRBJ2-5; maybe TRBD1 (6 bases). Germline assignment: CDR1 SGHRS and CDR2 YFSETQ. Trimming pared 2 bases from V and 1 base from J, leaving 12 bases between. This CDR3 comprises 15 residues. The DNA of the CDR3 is TGCGCCAGCAGCTTACAGACAGGATCCCAAGAGACCCAGTACTTC. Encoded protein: CASSLQTGSQETQYF.

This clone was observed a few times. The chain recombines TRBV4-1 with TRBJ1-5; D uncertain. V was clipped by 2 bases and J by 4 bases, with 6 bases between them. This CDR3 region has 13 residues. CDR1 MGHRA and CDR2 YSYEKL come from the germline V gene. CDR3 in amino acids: CASSQQPNQPQHF. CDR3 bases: TGCGCCAGCAGCCAACAACCTAATCAGCCCCAGCATTTT.

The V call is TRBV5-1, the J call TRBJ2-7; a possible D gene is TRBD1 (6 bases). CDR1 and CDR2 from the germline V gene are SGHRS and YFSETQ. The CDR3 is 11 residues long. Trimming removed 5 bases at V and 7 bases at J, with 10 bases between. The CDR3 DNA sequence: TGCGCCAGCAGAGGGGGACCGGAGCAGTACTTC. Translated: CASRGGPEQYF.